This T cell receptor (beta chain) was identified in a study of naive and memory T cell subsets. Study outcomes and limitations: Gini index rose across naive, CM, EM and EMRA in CD4 and CD8. Possibly reflecting memory cells re-expressing CD45RA, a few larger clonotypes occurred in naive repertoires, especially CD8.

This clonotype occurred a few times. Antigen: not known. Both TRBC1 and TRBC2 were covered by a beta constant-region primer of two equimolar oligonucleotides. Four rounds of PCR amplified the ligated cDNA using nested alpha and beta constant-region primers plus SP2. Each CDR3 protein is one row after TCRdb ran MiXCR on the UMI-ligation and nested PCR reads. Among more than 95,000 distinct CDR3 sequences, approximately 14% were seen once, and the ten largest hold around 2.8%. Sequencing input: naive CD8+ T cells from blood. The origin of this receptor is a human donor in good health.

The CDR3 nucleotides read TGTGCCAGCAGCTTAGTAGGCTACTTCACAGATACGCAGTATTTT. This gives the protein CASSLVGYFTDTQYF. This sequence joins TRBV7-2 and TRBJ2-3; D ambiguous. The germline V gene encodes CDR1 SGHTA and CDR2 FQGNSA. V shed 1 base and J shed 2 bases, with 10 bases lying between them. The CDR3 is 15 amino acids.